This TCR beta chain was recorded in a study of blood T cells in healthy people across ages. As to this clonotype: Its antigen is currently unknown.

Points from the study as a whole: Older individuals had lower TCR beta diversity per million T cells (the decline was roughly linear).

Alongside a J-beta primer mix, a sample-barcoded 5' primer served in a second PCR lasting about 7 to 12 cycles. Via MiXCR, TCRdb re-called the 5' RACE reads, giving one row per CDR3 protein. The table has some 1.4 million distinct CDR3 sequences, 40% to 50% seen once. Per the germline V gene, CDR1 is GTSNPN and CDR2 is SVGIG (reference sequence). CDR3 size: 15 residues. Trimming removed 2 bases from V and 6 bases from J, with 17 bases in between. Sequencing used blood. The V and J genes are TRBV30 and TRBJ1-5, with D tentatively TRBD1 (5 bases). This clonotype was sampled from a young woman in good health. The CDR3 nucleotides read TGTGCCTGGAGTAAACGTGGGGAGGGGACTCAGCCCCAGCATTTT. It yields the protein CAWSKRGEGTQPQHF.